This TCR beta chain derives from a study of technical replicates of blood from a handful of donors. Profiled with immunoSEQ multiplex PCR; TCRdb holds only in-frame clones, not every one. In the table there are about 67,000 clones, less than 98% of which are singletons. The CDR3 extends over 10 amino acids. The germline V gene has CDR1 DFQATT and CDR2 SNEGSKA (reference sequence). With 3 bases removed from V and 6 bases from J, the gap between germline ends came to 5 bases. The clonotype was recovered from a human donor in good health. Sequenced: T cells isolated from PBMCs. This rearrangement joins TRBV20-1 to TRBJ1-2; D remains ambiguous. CDR3 bases: TGCAGTGCTAGTGAGCATGGCTACACCTTC. This codes for CSASEHGYTF.